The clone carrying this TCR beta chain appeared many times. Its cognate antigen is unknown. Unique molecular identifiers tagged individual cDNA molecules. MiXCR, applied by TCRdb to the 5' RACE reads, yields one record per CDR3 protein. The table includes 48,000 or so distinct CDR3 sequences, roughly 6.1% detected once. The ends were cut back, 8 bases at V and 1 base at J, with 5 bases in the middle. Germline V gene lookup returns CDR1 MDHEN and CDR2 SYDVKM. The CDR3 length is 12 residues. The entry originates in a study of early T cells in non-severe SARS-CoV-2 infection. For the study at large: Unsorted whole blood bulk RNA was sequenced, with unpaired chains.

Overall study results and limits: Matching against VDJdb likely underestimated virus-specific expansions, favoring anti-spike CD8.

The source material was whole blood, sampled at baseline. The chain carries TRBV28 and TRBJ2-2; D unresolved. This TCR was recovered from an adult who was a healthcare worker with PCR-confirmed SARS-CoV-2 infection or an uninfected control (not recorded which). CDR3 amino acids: CASWKNTGELFF. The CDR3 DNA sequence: TGTGCCAGCTGGAAGAACACCGGGGAGCTGTTTTTT.